The 30 T cell receptor beta chains below all came from one sample that was sequenced in a study of blood T cell repertoires in COVID-19. Repertoires were generated with immunoSEQ multiplex PCR, while TCRdb's copy carries only in-frame clones and drops some. The top ten clones hold around 10% of a sample with hundreds of thousands of clones, just over 85% of them seen once. The sequenced sample was peripheral blood. These receptors came from a man aged 50 to 60 with COVID-19, enrolled during active disease.

This chain links TRBV2 with TRBJ1-3, with D possibly matching TRBD1 (5 bases). Germline V gene sequence: CDR1 SNHLY, CDR2 FYNNEI. Trimming shortened V by 8 bases and J by 1 base, and 9 bases separated the two germline ends. The CDR3 is 13 residues long. CDR3 coding DNA: TGTGCCAGCGGGCAGGGATCTGGAAACACCATATATTTT. The encoded protein is CASGQGSGNTIYF.

CDR3 residues: CASSQGALRYEQYF. CDR3 nucleotide sequence: TGCGCCAGCAGCCAAGGGGCCCTACGATACGAGCAGTACTTC. The chain is built from TRBV4-1 and TRBJ2-7; D remains ambiguous. The germline gives CDR1 MGHRA, CDR2 YSYEKL. The V gene lost 1 base and the J gene lost 4 bases, with 11 bases spanning the gap. The CDR3 is made up of 14 amino acids.

This clone was seen only once. The V call is TRBV5-6, the J call TRBJ2-1, with 7 bases aligning to TRBD1. The ends lost 0 bases at V and 3 bases at J; junction bases unmatched: 3. This CDR3 spans 15 amino acids. The germline V gene has CDR1 SGHDT and CDR2 YYEEEE. The chain's CDR3 is CASSLVGTDYNEQFF. The CDR3 nucleotides read TGTGCCAGCAGCTTGGTTGGGACAGACTACAATGAGCAGTTCTTC. Full variable domain (remainder filled in from reference TRBV5-6 and TRBJ2-1): DAGVTQSPTHLIKTRGQQVTLRCSPKSGHDTVSWYQQALGQGPQFIFQYYEEEERQRGNFPDRFSGHQFPNYSSELNVNALLLGDSALYLCASSLVGTDYNEQFFGPGTRLTVL.

The V call is TRBV11-2, the J call TRBJ2-1, with 8 bases identical to TRBD2. The V gene end was trimmed by 4 bases and the J gene end by 4 bases; junction bases not matched to a gene: 9. The CDR3 is made up of 16 amino acids. CDR1 and CDR2 from the germline V gene are SGHAT and FQNNGV. CDR3 loop: CASSSLLAGGYNEQFF. In DNA, the CDR3 is TGTGCCAGCAGCTCACTCCTTGCGGGGGGTTACAATGAGCAGTTCTTC.

The V gene is TRBV5-5, the J gene TRBJ2-1, with 7 bases matching TRBD1. Germline V gene data show CDR1 as SGHKS and CDR2 as YYEKEE (reference sequence). The CDR3 length is 18 residues. V lost 2 bases to trimming and J lost 5 bases; unmatched junction nucleotides: 16. The CDR3 loop is CASSFGPAGQVGNNEQFF. DNA of the CDR3: TGTGCCAGCAGCTTTGGGCCAGCAGGACAGGTTGGAAACAATGAGCAGTTCTTC.

A few counts support this clone. The chain joins TRBV7-9 to TRBJ2-1; 7 bases align to TRBD2. V shed 6 bases and J 4 bases; nucleotides not matched to a gene: 15. The CDR3 is 17 amino acids. Germline CDR1 reads SEHNR; CDR2 reads FQNEAQ (reference sequence). The CDR3 reads CASSPDFSGPRYNEQFF. The CDR3 bases are TGTGCCAGCAGTCCCGACTTTAGCGGGCCTAGGTACAATGAGCAGTTCTTC.

This clone has only a few counts. DNA for the CDR3: TGTGCCAGCAGTTTCGCAGGGCCCTATGGCTACACCTTC. Protein: CASSFAGPYGYTF. V gene TRBV12-3 or TRBV12-4 combines with J gene TRBJ1-2, with a possible D match to TRBD1 (5 bases). The V and J ends lost 3 bases and 4 bases respectively, with 9 bases between them. The CDR3 length is 13 residues.

This clone has a single count. The chain carries TRBV11-2 and TRBJ2-7, with 10 bases lining up with TRBD2. The V and J ends lost 5 bases and 2 bases, in that order; junction bases with no gene match: 9. This CDR3 is built from 16 residues. CDR1 is SGHAT and CDR2 is FQNNGV in the germline V gene. CDR3 sequence: CASSQKLAGKAYEQYF. The CDR3 nucleotides are TGTGCCAGCAGCCAAAAACTAGCGGGGAAGGCCTACGAGCAGTACTTC.

This clone was seen a handful of times. Other nucleotide sequences from this sample produce the same CDR3. The gene calls are TRBV3-1 (or the pseudogene TRBV3-2) and TRBJ2-3, with 7 bases identical to TRBD1. Germline values: CDR1 LGHDT, CDR2 YNNKEL (reference sequence). CDR3 size: 18 residues. The junction had 10 bases not matched to a gene; V was cut back by 0 bases and J by 1 base. In nucleotides, the CDR3 is TGTGCCAGCAGCCAAGATTGGGGGCAGGGGGTCGGCACAGATACGCAGTATTTT. It translates to CASSQDWGQGVGTDTQYF.

This clone is a singleton in its sample. The chain joins TRBV25-1 to TRBJ2-5; D ambiguous. Trimming pared 1 base from V and 3 bases from J, leaving 9 bases between. The germline CDR1 and CDR2 sequences are MGHDK and SYGVNS. The CDR3 consists of 14 residues. CDR3 residues: CASSEFQVEETQYF. Here the CDR3 DNA reads TGTGCCAGCAGTGAATTCCAGGTAGAAGAGACCCAGTACTTC.

V usage is TRBV10-1 and J usage is TRBJ1-1; TRBD1 matches at 9 bases. The CDR3 is 12 amino acids. The V gene end was trimmed by 6 bases and the J gene end by 7 bases; junction bases not matched to a gene: 3. Germline V lookup: CDR1 WNHNN, CDR2 SYGVQD (reference sequence). CDR3: CASSGGQGEAFF. For the CDR3, the DNA is TGCGCCAGCAGCGGGGGACAGGGTGAAGCTTTCTTT.

The chain employs TRBV24-1 and TRBJ2-7, with a possible D match to TRBD1 (5 bases). The CDR3 sequence is 17 residues long. With 3 bases removed from V and 0 bases from J, the gap between germline ends came to 17 bases. From germline, CDR1 is KGHDR and CDR2 SFDVKD. The CDR3 sequence is CATSDAPQIRASYEQYF. CDR3 in DNA: TGTGCCACCAGTGATGCGCCTCAGATCAGGGCCTCCTACGAGCAGTACTTC.

The chain is built from TRBV24-1 and TRBJ2-1; TRBD1 aligns across 10 bases. The CDR3 length is 17 residues. V dropped 3 bases and J dropped 3; count of bases not matched to a gene: 7. CDR1 and CDR2 from the germline V gene are KGHDR and SFDVKD. This chain's CDR3 is CATSDTPRDRGYNEQFF. Here the CDR3 DNA reads TGTGCCACCAGTGATACCCCCCGGGACAGGGGCTACAATGAGCAGTTCTTC.

The chain combines TRBV9 with TRBJ2-2; D perhaps matches TRBD2 (5 bases). Germline lookup yields CDR1 SGDLS and CDR2 YYNGEE. V was clipped by 6 bases and J by 4 bases, with 16 bases between them. The CDR3 covers 15 residues. Here the CDR3 reads CASMPTGEPTGELFF. CDR3 nucleotides: TGTGCCAGCATGCCTACCGGGGAGCCCACCGGGGAGCTGTTTTTT. The full variable domain, completed using reference TRBV9 and TRBJ2-2, is DSGVTQTPKHLITATGQRVTLRCSPRSGDLSVYWYQQSLDQGLQFLIQYYNGEERAKGNILERFSAQQFPDLHSELNLSSLELGDSALYFCASMPTGEPTGELFFGEGSRLTVL.

The CDR3 spells CASSTEDREVYNEQFF. The CDR3 nucleotides are TGTGCCAGTAGTACCGAGGACAGGGAGGTCTACAATGAGCAGTTCTTC. The rearrangement links TRBV19 to TRBJ2-1, with TRBD1 identical over 8 bases. V trimming: 4 bases; J trimming: 3 bases; junction bases outside the gene matches: 8. Germline lookup yields CDR1 LNHDA and CDR2 SQIVND (reference sequence). The CDR3 totals 16 residues.

This rearrangement joins TRBV28 to TRBJ1-1; D might be TRBD1 (5 bases). The V end lost 1 base, the J end lost 2 bases, and 11 bases lay between the germline ends. CDR3 length equals 15 residues. Germline CDR1 and CDR2: MDHEN and SYDVKM. The CDR3 DNA follows: TGTGCCAGCAGTTTATATTACAGGTTTAACACTGAAGCTTTCTTT. The encoded protein is CASSLYYRFNTEAFF.

This chain connects TRBV19 to TRBJ1-2; D remains unclear. CDR1 and CDR2 (germline): LNHDA, SQIVND (reference sequence). Trimming took 7 bases from V and 0 from J, leaving 9 bases between them. The CDR3 is 13 amino acids. CDR3 loop: CASNIPSNYGYTF. The CDR3 bases are TGTGCCAGTAACATACCCTCTAACTATGGCTACACCTTC.

Remarks on this clone: A much larger clone lies a single base off, so this may be a read error. The same CDR3 can be traced to other DNA sequences in this sample. V usage is TRBV5-4 and J usage is TRBJ1-4, with D unresolved. Germline V gene lookup returns CDR1 SGHNT and CDR2 YYREEE (reference sequence). With 0 bases removed from V and 5 bases from J, the gap between germline ends came to 8 bases. This CDR3 is built from 14 residues. CDR3 in amino acids: CASSLDRINEKLFF. CDR3 nucleotide sequence: TGTGCCAGCAGCTTGGACAGAATCAATGAAAAACTGTTTTTT.

This sequence joins TRBV5-1 and TRBJ2-2; 7 bases map to TRBD1. The germline V gene has CDR1 SGHRS and CDR2 YFSETQ. Trimming at V came to 5 bases and at J to 0 bases, leaving 4 bases not matched to a gene. This CDR3 contains 15 residues. Here the CDR3 reads CASSLDRANTGELFF. CDR3 in DNA: TGCGCCAGCAGTTTAGACAGGGCGAACACCGGGGAGCTGTTTTTT.

The chain employs TRBV5-4 and TRBJ2-7; TRBD1 is a possible D gene (5 bases). CDR3 length: 15 amino acids. V gave up 5 bases and J gave up 5 bases, with 20 bases separating them. Germline V gene lookup returns CDR1 SGHNT and CDR2 YYREEE (reference sequence). CDR3 coding DNA: TGTGCCAGCAGGCCTGATCTCCAGGGCCACAACGAGCAGTACTTC. Translating it yields CASRPDLQGHNEQYF.

V usage is TRBV28 and J usage is TRBJ1-5; maybe TRBD1 (5 bases). The germline CDR1 and CDR2 sequences are MDHEN and SYDVKM. The V end lost 3 bases, the J end lost 0 bases, and 9 bases lay between the germline ends. This CDR3 comprises 15 residues. DNA of the CDR3: TGTGCCAGCAGTTTGGGCAGGGCTAGCAATCAGCCCCAGCATTTT. Protein product: CASSLGRASNQPQHF.

The rearrangement joins TRBV3-1 (or the pseudogene TRBV3-2) to TRBJ2-7, with 7 positions matching TRBD2. The CDR3 sequence is 16 residues long. Germline V lookup: CDR1 LGHDT, CDR2 YNNKEL (reference sequence). V was pared by 3 bases and J by 3 bases, with 11 bases of the junction left unmatched. The CDR3 region has the DNA TGTGCCAGCAGCCACGTTATAACTAGCGAACGCTACGAGCAGTACTTC. Protein: CASSHVITSERYEQYF.

The chain's CDR3 is CASMEGGNQPQHF. The DNA for the CDR3 is TGTGCCAGCATGGAGGGAGGCAATCAGCCCCAGCATTTT. The chain is built from TRBV6-5 and TRBJ1-5; no clear D gene. Germline CDR1 is MNHEY and CDR2 is SVGAGI. The CDR3 loop spans 13 amino acids. Trimming shortened V by 7 bases and J by 2 bases, and 9 bases separated the two germline ends.

The rearrangement links TRBV27 to TRBJ2-4; D ambiguous. V lost 5 bases and J lost 0, with 11 bases in between. The CDR3 is 15 amino acids. Germline V gene sequence: CDR1 MNHEY, CDR2 SMNVEV (reference sequence). The CDR3 here is CASSPRMAAKNIQYF. Written as DNA, the CDR3 is TGTGCCAGCAGTCCTAGAATGGCAGCCAAAAACATTCAGTACTTC.

This chain connects TRBV7-6 to TRBJ2-5; 11 bases are shared with TRBD2. The CDR3 has 20 amino acids. Germline-derived CDR1 and CDR2 are SGHVS and FNYEAQ. V shed 2 bases, J shed 5 bases, and the junction held 19 bases outside the gene matches. CDR3 sequence: CASSLSGARLAGGRVETQYF. The CDR3 coding sequence is TGTGCCAGCAGCTTAAGTGGTGCGCGGCTAGCGGGAGGCCGGGTGGAGACCCAGTACTTC.

This chain uses TRBV3-1 (or the pseudogene TRBV3-2) with TRBJ1-6, with unresolved D. CDR1 and CDR2 from the germline V gene are LGHDT and YNNKEL (reference sequence). CDR3 size: 15 residues. V dropped 4 bases and J dropped 6 bases, with 13 bases sitting between them. The CDR3 protein is CASSPIVGVNSPLHF. The CDR3, as DNA: TGTGCCAGCAGCCCGATTGTGGGCGTTAATTCACCCCTCCACTTT.

The chain's CDR3 is CASSLGAGSEQYF. CDR3 DNA: TGTGCCAGCAGCTTAGGTGCAGGCTCCGAGCAGTACTTC. The V call is TRBV11-2, the J call TRBJ2-7; D call uncertain. The V end lost 1 base, the J end lost 6 bases, and 10 bases lay between the germline ends. This CDR3 is 13 amino acids long. Germline V lookup: CDR1 SGHAT, CDR2 FQNNGV.

This CDR3 is CASSQDGTRNSPLHF. The CDR3 bases are TGCGCCAGCAGCCAAGATGGGACACGGAATTCACCCCTCCACTTT. The chain uses TRBV4-3 and TRBJ1-6, with TRBD1 as a possible D gene (6 bases). Trimming took off 0 bases at V and 7 bases at J, with 10 bases between the two ends. CDR1 and CDR2 (germline): LGHNA, YSLEER. This CDR3 region has 15 residues.

The chain combines TRBV19 with TRBJ2-1; D is perhaps TRBD2 (5 bases). Trimming pared 8 bases from V and 6 bases from J, leaving 8 bases between. CDR1 LNHDA and CDR2 SQIVND come from the germline V gene (reference sequence). The CDR3 sequence is 11 residues long. CDR3 bases: TGTGCCAGTGAAACTAGCAATGAGCAGTTCTTC. This gives the protein CASETSNEQFF.

The chain carries TRBV15 and TRBJ2-5; tentative D call: TRBD2 (5 bases). CDR1 is LNHNV and CDR2 is YYDKDF in the germline V gene (reference sequence). Trimming removed 1 base from V and 5 bases from J, with 17 bases in between. The CDR3 covers 16 residues. The CDR3 reads CATSRVGLHNGETQYF. CDR3 nucleotides: TGTGCCACCAGCAGAGTAGGACTCCACAATGGGGAGACCCAGTACTTC.